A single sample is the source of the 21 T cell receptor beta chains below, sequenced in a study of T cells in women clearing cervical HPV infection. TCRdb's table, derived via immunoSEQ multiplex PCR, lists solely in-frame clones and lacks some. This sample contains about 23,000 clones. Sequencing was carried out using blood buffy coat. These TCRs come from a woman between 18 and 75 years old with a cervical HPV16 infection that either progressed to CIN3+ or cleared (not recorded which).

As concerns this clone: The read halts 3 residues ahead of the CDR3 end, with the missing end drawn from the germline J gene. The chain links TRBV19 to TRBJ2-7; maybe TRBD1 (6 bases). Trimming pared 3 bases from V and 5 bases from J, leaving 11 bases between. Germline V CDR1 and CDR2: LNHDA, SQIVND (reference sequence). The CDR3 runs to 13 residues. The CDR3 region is CASSIMGADEQYF. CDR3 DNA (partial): TGTGCCAGTAGTATTATGGGGGCGGACGAG.

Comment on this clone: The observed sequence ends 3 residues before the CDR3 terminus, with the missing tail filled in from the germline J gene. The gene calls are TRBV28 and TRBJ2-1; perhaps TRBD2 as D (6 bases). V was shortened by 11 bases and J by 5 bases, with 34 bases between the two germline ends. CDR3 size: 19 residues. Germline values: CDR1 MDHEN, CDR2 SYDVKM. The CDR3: CADSFLSSSNGTDDNEQFF. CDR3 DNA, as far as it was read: TGTGCCGACTCGTTCCTATCCTCGTCGAACGGGACTGACGACAATGAG.

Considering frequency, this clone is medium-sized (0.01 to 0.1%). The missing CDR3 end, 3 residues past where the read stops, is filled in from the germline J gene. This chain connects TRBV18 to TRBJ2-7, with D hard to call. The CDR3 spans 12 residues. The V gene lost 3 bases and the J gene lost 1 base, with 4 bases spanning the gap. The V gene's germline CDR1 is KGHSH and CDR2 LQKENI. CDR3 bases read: TGTGCCAGCTCACCGGCATCCTACGAG. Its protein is CASSPASYE. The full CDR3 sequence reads CASSPASYEQYF.

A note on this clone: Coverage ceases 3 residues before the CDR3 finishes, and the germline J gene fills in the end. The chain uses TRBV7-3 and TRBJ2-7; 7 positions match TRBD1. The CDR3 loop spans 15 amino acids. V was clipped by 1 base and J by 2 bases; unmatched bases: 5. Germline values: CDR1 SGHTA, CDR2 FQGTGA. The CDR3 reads CASSLNPGTAYEQYF. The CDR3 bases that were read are TGTGCCAGCAGCTTAAATCCCGGGACAGCCTACGAG.

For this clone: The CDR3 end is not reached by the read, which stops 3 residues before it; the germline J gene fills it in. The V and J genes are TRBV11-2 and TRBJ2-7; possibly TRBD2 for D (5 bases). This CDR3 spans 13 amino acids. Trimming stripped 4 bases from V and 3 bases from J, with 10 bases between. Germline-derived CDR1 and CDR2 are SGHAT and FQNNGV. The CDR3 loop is CASSSGLDYEQYF. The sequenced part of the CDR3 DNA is TGTGCCAGCAGCTCCGGACTGGACTACGAG.

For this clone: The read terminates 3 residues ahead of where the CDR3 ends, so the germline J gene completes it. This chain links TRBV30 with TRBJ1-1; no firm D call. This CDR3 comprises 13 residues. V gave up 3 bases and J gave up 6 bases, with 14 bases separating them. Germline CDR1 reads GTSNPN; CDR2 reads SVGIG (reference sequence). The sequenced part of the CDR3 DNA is TGTGCCTGGAGCTTGTCCCATGACTCTGAA. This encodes CAWSLSHDSE. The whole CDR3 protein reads CAWSLSHDSEAFF.

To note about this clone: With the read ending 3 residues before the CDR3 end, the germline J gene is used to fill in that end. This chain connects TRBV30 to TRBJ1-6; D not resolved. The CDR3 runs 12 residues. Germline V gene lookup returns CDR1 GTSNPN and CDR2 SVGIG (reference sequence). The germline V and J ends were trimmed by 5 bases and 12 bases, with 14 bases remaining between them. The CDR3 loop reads CAWGLTVLPLHF. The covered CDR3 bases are TGTGCCTGGGGACTCACCGTTTTACCC.

CDR3 loop: CASSPSSGTAYEQYF. CDR3 DNA (partial): TGTGCCAGCAGCCCGAGCAGTGGGACAGCCTACGAG. The chain joins TRBV11-2 to TRBJ2-7; 7 bases are shared with TRBD1. The read stops 3 residues short of the end of the CDR3; the missing end is completed from the germline J gene. Germline lookup yields CDR1 SGHAT and CDR2 FQNNGV. The CDR3 is 15 amino acids. Unmatched junction bases numbered 9, after V lost 5 bases and J lost 2 bases.

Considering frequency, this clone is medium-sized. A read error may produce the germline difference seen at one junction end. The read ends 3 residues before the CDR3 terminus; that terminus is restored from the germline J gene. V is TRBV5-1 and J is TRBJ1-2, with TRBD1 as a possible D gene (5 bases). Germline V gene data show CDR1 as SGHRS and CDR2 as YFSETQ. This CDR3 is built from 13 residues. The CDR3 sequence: CASTLAGDYGYTF. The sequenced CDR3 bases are TGCGCCAGCACCTTGGCGGGGGACTATGGC.

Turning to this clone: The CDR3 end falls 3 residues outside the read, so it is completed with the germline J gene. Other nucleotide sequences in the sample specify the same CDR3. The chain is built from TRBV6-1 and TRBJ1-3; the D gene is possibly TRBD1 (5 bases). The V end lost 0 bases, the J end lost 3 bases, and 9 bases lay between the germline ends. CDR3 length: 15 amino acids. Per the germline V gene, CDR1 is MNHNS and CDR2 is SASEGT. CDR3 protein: CASSEATGLGNTIYF. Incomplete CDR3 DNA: TGTGCCAGCAGTGAAGCCACAGGCCTTGGAAACACC.

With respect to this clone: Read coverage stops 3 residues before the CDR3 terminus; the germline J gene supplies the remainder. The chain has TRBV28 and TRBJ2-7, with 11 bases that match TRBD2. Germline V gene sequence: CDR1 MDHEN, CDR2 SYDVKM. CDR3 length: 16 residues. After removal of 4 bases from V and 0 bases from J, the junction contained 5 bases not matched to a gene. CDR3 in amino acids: CASSSTGTSGSYEQYF. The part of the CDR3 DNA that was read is TGTGCCAGCAGTTCAACCGGGACTAGCGGCTCCTACGAG.

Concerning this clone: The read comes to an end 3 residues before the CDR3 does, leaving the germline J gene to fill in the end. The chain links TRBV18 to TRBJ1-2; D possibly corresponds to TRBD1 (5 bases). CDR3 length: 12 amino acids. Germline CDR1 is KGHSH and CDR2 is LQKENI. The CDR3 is CASSPDSYDYTF. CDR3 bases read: TGTGCCAGCTCACCAGACAGTTACGAC.

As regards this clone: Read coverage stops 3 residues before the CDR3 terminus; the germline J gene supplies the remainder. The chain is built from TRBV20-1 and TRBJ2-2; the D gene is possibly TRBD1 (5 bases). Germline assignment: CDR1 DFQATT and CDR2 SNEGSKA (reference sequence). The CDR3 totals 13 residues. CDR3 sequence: CSARHSGANVLFF. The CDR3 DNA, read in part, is TGCAGTGCTAGACACTCTGGGGCCAACGTG.

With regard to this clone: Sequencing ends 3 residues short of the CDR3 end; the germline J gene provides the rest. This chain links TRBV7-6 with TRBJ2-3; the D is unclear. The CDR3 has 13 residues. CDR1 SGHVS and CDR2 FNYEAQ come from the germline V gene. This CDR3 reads CASSRDFRETQYF. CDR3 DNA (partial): TGTGCCAGCAGCCGAGACTTTCGAGAGACG.

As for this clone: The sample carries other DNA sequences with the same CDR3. CDR3 bases read: TGTGCCATCAAGGGGGGAGGGACAGAAGGT. Translating it yields CAIKGGGTEG. The whole CDR3 sequence is CAIKGGGTEGYTF. V is TRBV10-3 and J is TRBJ1-2; 7 bases are shared with TRBD1. The sequenced fragment ends 3 residues before the CDR3 boundary, so the rest is inferred from the germline J gene. The CDR3 consists of 13 residues. In germline, CDR1 is ENHRY, CDR2 SYGVKD.

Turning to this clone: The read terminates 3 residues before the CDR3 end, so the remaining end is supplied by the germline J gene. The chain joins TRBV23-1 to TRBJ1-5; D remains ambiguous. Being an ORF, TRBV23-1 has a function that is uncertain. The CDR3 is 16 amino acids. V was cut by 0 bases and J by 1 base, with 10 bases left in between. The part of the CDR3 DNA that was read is TGCGCCAGCAGTCAATCCTCCCAGAGGAGCAATCAGCCC. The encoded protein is CASSQSSQRSNQP. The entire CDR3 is CASSQSSQRSNQPQHF.

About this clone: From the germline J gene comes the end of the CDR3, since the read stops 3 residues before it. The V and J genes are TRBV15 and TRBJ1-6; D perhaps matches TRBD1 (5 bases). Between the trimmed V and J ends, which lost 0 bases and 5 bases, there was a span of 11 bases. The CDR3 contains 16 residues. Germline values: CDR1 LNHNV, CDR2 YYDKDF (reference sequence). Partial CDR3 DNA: TGTGCCACCAGCAGAGAGGCAGGGAGTAATAATTCACCC. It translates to CATSREAGSNNSP. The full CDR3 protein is CATSREAGSNNSPLHF.

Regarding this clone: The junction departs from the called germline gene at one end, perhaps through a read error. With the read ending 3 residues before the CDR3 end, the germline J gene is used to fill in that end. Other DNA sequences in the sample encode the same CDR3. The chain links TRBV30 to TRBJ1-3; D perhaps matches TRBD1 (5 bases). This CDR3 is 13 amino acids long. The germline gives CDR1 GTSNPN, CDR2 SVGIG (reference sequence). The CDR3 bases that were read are TGTGCCTGGATCAATAGGGGTGGAAACACG. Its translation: CAWINRGGNT. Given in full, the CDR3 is CAWINRGGNTIYF.

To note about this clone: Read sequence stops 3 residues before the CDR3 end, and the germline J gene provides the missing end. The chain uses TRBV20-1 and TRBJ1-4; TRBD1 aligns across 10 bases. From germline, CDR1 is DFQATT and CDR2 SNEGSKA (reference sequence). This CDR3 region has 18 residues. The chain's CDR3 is CSAESPGQGPSGANVLFF. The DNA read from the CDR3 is TGCAGTGCTGAGTCACCGGGACAGGGGCCCTCTGGGGCCAACGTA.

Incomplete CDR3 DNA: TGTGCCAGCAGCTTAGGCCCTGCACTCGGGGATGAAAAG. Translating it yields CASSLGPALGDEK. From start to end, the CDR3 is CASSLGPALGDEKLFF. The chain couples TRBV7-3 to TRBJ2-2; D is perhaps TRBD2 (5 bases). From the germline J gene comes the end of the CDR3, since the read stops 3 residues before it. CDR3 length: 16 residues. Germline V lookup: CDR1 SGHTA, CDR2 FQGTGA.

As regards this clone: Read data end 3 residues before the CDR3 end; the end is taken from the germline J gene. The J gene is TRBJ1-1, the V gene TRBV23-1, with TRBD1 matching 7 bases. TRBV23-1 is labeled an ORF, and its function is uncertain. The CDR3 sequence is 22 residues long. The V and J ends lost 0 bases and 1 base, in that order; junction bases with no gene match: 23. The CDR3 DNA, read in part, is TGCGCCAGCAGTCAATCGCGGCCAGGCTTGGGACAGTGGATCGGGAGGAACACTGAA. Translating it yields CASSQSRPGLGQWIGRNTE. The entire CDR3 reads CASSQSRPGLGQWIGRNTEAFF.